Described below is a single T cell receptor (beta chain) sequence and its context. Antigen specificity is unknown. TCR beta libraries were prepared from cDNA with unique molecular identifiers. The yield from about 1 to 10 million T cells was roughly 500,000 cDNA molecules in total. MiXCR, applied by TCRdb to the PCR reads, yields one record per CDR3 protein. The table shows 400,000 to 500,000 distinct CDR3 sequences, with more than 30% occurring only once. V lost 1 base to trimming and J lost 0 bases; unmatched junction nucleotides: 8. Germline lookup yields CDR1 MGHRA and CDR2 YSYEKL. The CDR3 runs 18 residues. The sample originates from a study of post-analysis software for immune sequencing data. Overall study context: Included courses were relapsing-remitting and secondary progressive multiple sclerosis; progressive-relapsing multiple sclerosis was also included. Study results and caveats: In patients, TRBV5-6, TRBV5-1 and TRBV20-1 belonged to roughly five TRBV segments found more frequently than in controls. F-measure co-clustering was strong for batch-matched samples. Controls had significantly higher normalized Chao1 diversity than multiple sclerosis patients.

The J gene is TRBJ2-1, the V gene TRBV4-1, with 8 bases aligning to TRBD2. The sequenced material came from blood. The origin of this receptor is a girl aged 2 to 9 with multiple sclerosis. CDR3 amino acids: CASSQAGGLAGSYNEQFF. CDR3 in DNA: TGCGCCAGCAGCCAAGCTGGAGGGCTAGCGGGCTCCTACAATGAGCAGTTCTTC.